Below, 4 T cell receptor beta chains from the same sample are listed, as sequenced in a study of shared clonotypes between healthy human individuals. Sequencing used immunoSEQ multiplex PCR; TCRdb keeps in-frame clones, though not all of them. The sample has over a million clones, around 75% seen once; the top ten hold over 1.3%. Sample: memory CD4+ T cells sorted from blood. The sample's subset: CD45RA-negative fraction. The origin of the receptors is a man aged 18 to 29 in good health.

The rearrangement links TRBV5-8 to TRBJ1-2, with D hard to call. The CDR3 totals 13 residues. Germline lookup yields CDR1 SGHTS and CDR2 YDEGEE. V shed 2 bases and J shed 0 bases, with 5 bases lying between them. The CDR3 DNA follows: TGTGCCAGCAGCTTCGACCCTAACTATGGCTACACCTTC. Residues: CASSFDPNYGYTF.

The chain employs TRBV25-1 and TRBJ2-1, with D possibly being TRBD1 or TRBD2 (6 bases each). CDR1 is MGHDK, CDR2 SYGVNS, per germline. V was clipped by 1 base and J by 0 bases, with 16 bases between them. The CDR3 contains 18 residues. Written as DNA, the CDR3 is TGTGCCAGCAGTGAATGGGGGGCTGGGGCCTTCTCCTACAATGAGCAGTTCTTC. It yields the protein CASSEWGAGAFSYNEQFF.

This chain uses TRBV6-5 with TRBJ1-6; D might be TRBD1 (6 bases). Germline assignment: CDR1 MNHEY and CDR2 SVGAGI. V was shortened by 5 bases and J by 5 bases, with 10 bases between the two germline ends. The CDR3 has 14 amino acids. CDR3 loop: CASSRTANNSPLHF. CDR3 nucleotides: TGTGCCAGCAGTCGGACAGCGAATAATTCACCCCTCCACTTT.

The chain combines TRBV6-5 with TRBJ2-1, with D unclear. V was clipped by 0 bases and J by 2 bases, with 8 bases between them. The CDR3 extends over 15 amino acids. Germline lookup yields CDR1 MNHEY and CDR2 SVGAGI. CDR3 DNA: TGTGCCAGCAGTTACTCCGGGCCGGCCTACAATGAGCAGTTCTTC. Protein sequence: CASSYSGPAYNEQFF.